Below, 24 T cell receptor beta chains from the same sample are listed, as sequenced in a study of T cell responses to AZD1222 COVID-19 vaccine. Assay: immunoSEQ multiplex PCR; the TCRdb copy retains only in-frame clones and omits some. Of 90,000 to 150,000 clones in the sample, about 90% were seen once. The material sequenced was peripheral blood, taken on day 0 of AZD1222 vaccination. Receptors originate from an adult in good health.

The CDR3 nucleotides read TGTGCCAGCAGCAAACTGATGGGGGATCGGGGGTATCGATATGGCTACACCTTC. This gives the protein CASSKLMGDRGYRYGYTF. This rearrangement joins TRBV21-1 to TRBJ1-2. TRBV21-1 is flagged as a pseudogene. The CDR3 covers 18 residues.

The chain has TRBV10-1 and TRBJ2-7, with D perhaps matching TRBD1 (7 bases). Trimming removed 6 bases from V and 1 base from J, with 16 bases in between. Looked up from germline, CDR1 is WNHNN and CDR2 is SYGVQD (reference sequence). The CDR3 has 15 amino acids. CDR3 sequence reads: CASSPGRQGSYEQYF. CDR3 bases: TGCGCCAGCAGCCCCGGGAGACAGGGTTCCTACGAGCAGTACTTC.

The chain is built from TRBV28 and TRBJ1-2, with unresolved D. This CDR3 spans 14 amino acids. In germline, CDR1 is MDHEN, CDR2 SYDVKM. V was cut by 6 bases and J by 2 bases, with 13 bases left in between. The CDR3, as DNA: TGTGCCAGCAGGGCCGCCTCCCGCAACTATGGCTACACCTTC. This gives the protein CASRAASRNYGYTF.

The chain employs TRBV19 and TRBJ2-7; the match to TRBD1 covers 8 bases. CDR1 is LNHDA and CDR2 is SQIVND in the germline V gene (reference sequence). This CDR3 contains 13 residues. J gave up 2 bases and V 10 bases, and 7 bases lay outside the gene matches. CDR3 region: CATKDRAAYEQYF. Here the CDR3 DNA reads TGTGCCACGAAGGACAGGGCGGCCTACGAGCAGTACTTC. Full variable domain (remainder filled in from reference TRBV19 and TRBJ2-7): DGGITQSPKYLFRKEGQNVTLSCEQNLNHDAMYWYRQDPGQGLRLIYYSQIVNDFQKGDIAEGYSVSREKKESFPLTVTSAQKNPTAFYLCATKDRAAYEQYFGPGTRLTVT.

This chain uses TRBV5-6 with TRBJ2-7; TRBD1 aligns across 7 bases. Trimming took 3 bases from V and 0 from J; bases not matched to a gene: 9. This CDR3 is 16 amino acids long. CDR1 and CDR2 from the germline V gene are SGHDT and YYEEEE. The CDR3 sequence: CASSYGQARSSYEQYF. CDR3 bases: TGTGCCAGCAGCTACGGACAGGCTAGGAGCTCCTACGAGCAGTACTTC.

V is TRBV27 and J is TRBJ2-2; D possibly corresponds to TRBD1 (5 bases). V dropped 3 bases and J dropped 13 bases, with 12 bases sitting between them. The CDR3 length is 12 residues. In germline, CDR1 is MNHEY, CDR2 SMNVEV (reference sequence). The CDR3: CASSFPQGVLFF. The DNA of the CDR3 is TGTGCCAGCAGTTTCCCCCAGGGTGTGCTGTTTTTT.

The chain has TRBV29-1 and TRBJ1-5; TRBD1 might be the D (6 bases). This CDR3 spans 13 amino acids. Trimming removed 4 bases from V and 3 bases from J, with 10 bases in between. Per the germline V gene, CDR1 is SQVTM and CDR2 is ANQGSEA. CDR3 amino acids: CSVAGQNNQPQHF. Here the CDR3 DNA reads TGCAGCGTTGCCGGACAGAACAATCAGCCCCAGCATTTT.

Written as DNA, the CDR3 is TGCAGCGTTGAGACTGACCTCTACGAGCAGTACTTC. Its protein is CSVETDLYEQYF. V is TRBV29-1 and J is TRBJ2-7; unclear D gene. Trimming took off 3 bases at V and 3 bases at J, with 9 bases between the two ends. The CDR3 is 12 residues long. Germline CDR1 SQVTM, CDR2 ANQGSEA.

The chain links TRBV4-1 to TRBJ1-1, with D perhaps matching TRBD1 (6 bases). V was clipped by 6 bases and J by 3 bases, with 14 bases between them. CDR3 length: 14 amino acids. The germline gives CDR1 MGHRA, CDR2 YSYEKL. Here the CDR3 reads CASSPLGGHTEAFF. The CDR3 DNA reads TGCGCCAGCAGTCCTCTTGGGGGGCACACTGAAGCTTTCTTT.

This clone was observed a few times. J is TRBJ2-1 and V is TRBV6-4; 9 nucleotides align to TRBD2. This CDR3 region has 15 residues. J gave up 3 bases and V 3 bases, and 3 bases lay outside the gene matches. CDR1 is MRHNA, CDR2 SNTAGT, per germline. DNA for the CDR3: TGTGCCAGCAGTGAGGTTAGCGGGAGCTACAATGAGCAGTTCTTC. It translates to CASSEVSGSYNEQFF.

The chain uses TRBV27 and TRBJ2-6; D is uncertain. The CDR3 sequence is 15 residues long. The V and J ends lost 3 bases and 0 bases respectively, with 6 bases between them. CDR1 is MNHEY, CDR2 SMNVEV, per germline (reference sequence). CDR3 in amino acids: CASSFGSSGANVLTF. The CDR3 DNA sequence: TGTGCCAGCAGTTTTGGAAGCTCTGGGGCCAACGTCCTGACTTTC.

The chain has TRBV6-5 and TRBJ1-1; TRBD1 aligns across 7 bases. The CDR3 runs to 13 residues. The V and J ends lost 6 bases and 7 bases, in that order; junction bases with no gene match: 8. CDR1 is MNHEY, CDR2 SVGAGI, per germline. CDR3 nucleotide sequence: TGTGCCAGCAGGACAGGGAATAGGATTGAAGCTTTCTTT. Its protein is CASRTGNRIEAFF.

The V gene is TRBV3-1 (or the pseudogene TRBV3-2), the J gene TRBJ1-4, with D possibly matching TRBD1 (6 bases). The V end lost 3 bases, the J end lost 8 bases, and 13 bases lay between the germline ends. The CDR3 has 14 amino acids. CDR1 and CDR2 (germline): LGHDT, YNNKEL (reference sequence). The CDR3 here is CASSHRQVGEKLFF. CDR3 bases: TGTGCCAGCAGCCATCGACAGGTGGGGGAAAAACTGTTTTTT.

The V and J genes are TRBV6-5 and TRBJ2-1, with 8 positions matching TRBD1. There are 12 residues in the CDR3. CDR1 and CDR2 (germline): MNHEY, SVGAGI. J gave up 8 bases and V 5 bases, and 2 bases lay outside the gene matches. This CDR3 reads CASSRQGHEQFF. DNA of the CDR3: TGTGCCAGCAGTAGACAGGGGCATGAGCAGTTCTTC.

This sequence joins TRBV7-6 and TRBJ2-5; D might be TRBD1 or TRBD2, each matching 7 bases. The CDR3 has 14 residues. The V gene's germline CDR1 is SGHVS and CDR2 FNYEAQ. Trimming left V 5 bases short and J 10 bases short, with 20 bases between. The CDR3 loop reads CASSPRTGSGGQYF. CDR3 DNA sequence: TGTGCCAGCAGCCCGAGGACAGGATCGGGGGGCCAGTACTTC.

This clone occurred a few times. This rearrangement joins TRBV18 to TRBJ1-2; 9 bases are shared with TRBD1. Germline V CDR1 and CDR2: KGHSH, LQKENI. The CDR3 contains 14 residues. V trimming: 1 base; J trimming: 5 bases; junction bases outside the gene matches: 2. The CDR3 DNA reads TGTGCCAGCTCACCACTGGGACAGGGTTATGGCTACACCTTC. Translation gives CASSPLGQGYGYTF.

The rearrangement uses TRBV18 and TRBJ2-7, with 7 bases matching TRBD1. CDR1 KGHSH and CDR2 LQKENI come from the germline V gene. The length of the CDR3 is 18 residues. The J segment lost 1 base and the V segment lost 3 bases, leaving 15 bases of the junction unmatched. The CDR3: CASSPIDYRGPVSYEQYF. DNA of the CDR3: TGTGCCAGCTCACCGATTGATTACAGGGGCCCTGTTTCCTACGAGCAGTACTTC.

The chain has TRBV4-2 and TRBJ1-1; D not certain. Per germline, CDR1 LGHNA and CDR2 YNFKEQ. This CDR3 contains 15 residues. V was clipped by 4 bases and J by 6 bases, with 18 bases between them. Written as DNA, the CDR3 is TGTGCCAGCAGCCTCGGGGTGTCGGAGGGCGCTGAAGCTTTCTTT. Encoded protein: CASSLGVSEGAEAFF.

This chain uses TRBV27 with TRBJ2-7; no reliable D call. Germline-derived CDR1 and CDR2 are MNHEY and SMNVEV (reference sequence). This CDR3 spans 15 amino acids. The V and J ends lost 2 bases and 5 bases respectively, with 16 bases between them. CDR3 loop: CASSLKGRRFDEQYF. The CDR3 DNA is TGTGCCAGCAGTTTAAAGGGTCGAAGGTTTGACGAGCAGTACTTC.

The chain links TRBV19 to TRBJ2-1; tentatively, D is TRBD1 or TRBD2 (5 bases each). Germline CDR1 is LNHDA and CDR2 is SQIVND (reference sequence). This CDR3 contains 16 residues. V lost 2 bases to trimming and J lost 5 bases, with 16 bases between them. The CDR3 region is CASSIRRGSADNEQFF. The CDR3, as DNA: TGTGCCAGTAGTATACGTAGGGGTAGCGCGGACAATGAGCAGTTCTTC.

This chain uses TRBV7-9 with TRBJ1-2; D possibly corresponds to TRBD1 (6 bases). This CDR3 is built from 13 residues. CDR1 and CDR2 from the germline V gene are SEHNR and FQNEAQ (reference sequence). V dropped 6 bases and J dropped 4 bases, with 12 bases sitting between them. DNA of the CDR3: TGTGCCAGCAGTTCAGACAGGCTCTATGGCTACACCTTC. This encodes CASSSDRLYGYTF.

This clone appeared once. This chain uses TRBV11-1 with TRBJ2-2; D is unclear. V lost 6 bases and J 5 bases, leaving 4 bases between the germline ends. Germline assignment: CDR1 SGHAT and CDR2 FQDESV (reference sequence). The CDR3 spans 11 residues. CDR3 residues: CASRLTGELFF. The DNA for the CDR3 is TGTGCCAGCAGATTAACCGGGGAGCTGTTTTTT.

The CDR3 region is CASSSNGLTGELFF. The CDR3 DNA follows: TGTGCCAGCAGTTCGAACGGATTAACCGGGGAGCTGTTTTTT. The chain couples TRBV28 to TRBJ2-2; D is undetermined. Trimming took off 4 bases at V and 5 bases at J, with 11 bases between the two ends. The CDR3 runs to 14 residues. Per germline, CDR1 MDHEN and CDR2 SYDVKM.

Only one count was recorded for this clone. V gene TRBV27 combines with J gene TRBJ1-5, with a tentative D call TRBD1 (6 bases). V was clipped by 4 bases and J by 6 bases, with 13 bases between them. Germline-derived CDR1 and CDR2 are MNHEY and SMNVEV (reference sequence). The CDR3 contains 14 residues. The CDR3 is CASSYRDSTQPQHF. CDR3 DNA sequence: TGTGCCAGCAGTTACAGGGATAGTACTCAGCCCCAGCATTTT.